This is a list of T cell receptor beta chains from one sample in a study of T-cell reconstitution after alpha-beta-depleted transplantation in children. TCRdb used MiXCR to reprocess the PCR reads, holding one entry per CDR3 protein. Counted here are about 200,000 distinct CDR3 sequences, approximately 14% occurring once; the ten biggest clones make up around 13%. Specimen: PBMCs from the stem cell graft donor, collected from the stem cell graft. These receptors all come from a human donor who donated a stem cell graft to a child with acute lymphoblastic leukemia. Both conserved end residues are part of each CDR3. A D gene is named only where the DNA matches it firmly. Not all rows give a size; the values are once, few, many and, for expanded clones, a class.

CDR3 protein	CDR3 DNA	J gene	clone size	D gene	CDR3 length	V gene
CASSWGQDYTEAFF	TGCGCCAGCAGCTGGGGACAGGATTACACTGAAGCTTTCTTT	TRBJ1-1	many	TRBD1	14	TRBV5-1
CASRSSGRTDTQYF	TGTGCCAGCAGGTCTAGCGGACGCACAGATACGCAGTATTTT	TRBJ2-3	NA	TRBD2	14	TRBV6-1
CASSLSGAGGYTF	TGTGCCAGCAGTTTGTCGGGCGCGGGGGGCTACACCTTC	TRBJ1-2	many	NA	13	TRBV12-3/TRBV12-4
CSARDPSGSVDF	TGCAGTGCTAGAGATCCCTCGGGTAGTGTAGACTTC	TRBJ2-4	few	NA	12	TRBV20-1
CASSSGLAGASGELFF	TGTGCCAGCAGCTCGGGACTAGCGGGAGCAAGCGGGGAGCTGTTTTTT	TRBJ2-2	NA	TRBD2	16	TRBV7-8
CASSLMAYEHYF	TGTGCCAGCAGTTTAATGGCGTACGAGCATTACTTC	TRBJ2-7	NA	NA	12	TRBV12-3/TRBV12-4
CASSRITTDTQYF	TGTGCCAGCAGCCGAATAACCACAGATACGCAGTATTTT	TRBJ2-3	many	NA	13	TRBV7-2
CAISEGLYYEQYF	TGTGCCATCAGTGAAGGGCTATACTACGAGCAGTACTTC	TRBJ2-7	many	NA	13	TRBV10-3
CASSQWSAYGYTF	TGCGCCAGCAGCCAATGGTCCGCGTATGGCTACACCTTC	TRBJ1-2	many	NA	13	TRBV4-1
CASSVGAGDSYNEQFF	TGTGCCAGCAGCGTAGGTGCGGGAGACTCCTACAATGAGCAGTTCTTC	TRBJ2-1	many	TRBD2	16	TRBV9
CASSDPAGLLNTEAFF	TGTGCCAGCAGTGATCCGGCAGGACTCCTGAACACTGAAGCTTTCTTT	TRBJ1-1	many	NA	16	TRBV6-1
CSAADQTYEQYF	TGCAGTGCTGCGGACCAAACCTACGAGCAGTACTTC	TRBJ2-7	many	NA	12	TRBV20-1
CASSLKGSPEQYF	TGTGCCAGCAGCTTGAAAGGGTCCCCCGAGCAGTACTTC	TRBJ2-7	many	NA	13	TRBV5-6
CASSIDGTYPYEQYF	TGTGCCAGTAGTATAGATGGGACATACCCCTACGAGCAGTACTTC	TRBJ2-7	few	NA	15	TRBV19
CASSRDRGVTDTQYF	TGTGCCAGCAGCCGAGACAGGGGTGTAACAGATACGCAGTATTTT	TRBJ2-3	many	TRBD1	15	TRBV7-9
CASSSYAKGAEAFF	TGTGCCAGCAGCTCTTATGCCAAGGGGGCTGAAGCTTTCTTT	TRBJ1-1	few	NA	14	TRBV11-3
CASTRLAGPEQFF	TGTGCCAGCACCCGACTAGCGGGCCCTGAGCAGTTCTTC	TRBJ2-1	many	TRBD2	13	TRBV5-4
CASSLEGPPYEQYF	TGCGCCAGCAGCTTGGAGGGTCCTCCATACGAGCAGTACTTC	TRBJ2-7	NA	NA	14	TRBV5-1
CASSGGEQFF	TGTGCCAGCAGCGGGGGTGAGCAGTTCTTC	TRBJ2-1	NA	NA	10	TRBV2
CASSAISGNTIYF	TGTGCCAGCAGCGCAATCTCTGGAAACACCATATATTTT	TRBJ1-3	many	NA	13	TRBV12-3/TRBV12-4
CASSTPWGAGGADEQFF	TGTGCCAGCAGCACTCCGTGGGGAGCGGGAGGGGCAGATGAGCAGTTCTTC	TRBJ2-1	once	TRBD2	17	TRBV11-3
CASRLGWGNTEAFF	TGCGCCAGCAGACTCGGGTGGGGGAACACTGAAGCTTTCTTT	TRBJ1-1	NA	NA	14	TRBV4-1
CASSDGAASGRCEQYF	TGCGCCAGCAGCGATGGAGCGGCTAGCGGGAGGTGCGAGCAGTACTTC	TRBJ2-7	many	TRBD2	16	TRBV5-1
CASGLIHDGTASTDTQYF	TGTGCTAGTGGTTTGATTCACGACGGCACAGCTAGCACAGATACGCAGTATTTT	TRBJ2-3	many	NA	18	TRBV12-5
CSARKGLSGHTDTQYF	TGCAGTGCTAGAAAAGGCCTTTCGGGACACACAGATACGCAGTATTTT	TRBJ2-3	many	NA	16	TRBV20-1
CASSLGTQNTDTQYF	TGTGCCAGCAGCTTAGGGACGCAGAACACAGATACGCAGTATTTT	TRBJ2-3	few	NA	15	TRBV7-9
CASTPSPDSGANVLTF	TGCGCCAGCACCCCGTCCCCAGACTCTGGGGCCAACGTCCTGACTTTC	TRBJ2-6	few	NA	16	TRBV5-1
CASSSEVGGNEQFF	TGTGCCAGCAGCTCCGAGGTGGGAGGCAATGAGCAGTTCTTC	TRBJ2-1	many	NA	14	TRBV7-9
CASSPPDKLREQYF	TGTGCCAGCAGCCCCCCCGACAAATTACGCGAGCAGTACTTC	TRBJ2-7	many	NA	14	TRBV7-9
CASSRRRAQAGGELFF	TGTGCCAGTAGTAGACGCCGGGCCCAAGCTGGCGGGGAGCTGTTTTTT	TRBJ2-2	many	NA	16	TRBV19
CASSPGTTFTYEQYF	TGTGCCAGCAGCCCAGGGACGACATTTACCTACGAGCAGTACTTC	TRBJ2-7	NA	NA	15	TRBV7-9
CASSSGSNTEAFF	TGCGCCAGCAGCTCGGGATCGAACACTGAAGCTTTCTTT	TRBJ1-1	many	NA	13	TRBV5-1
CASSFGGLAGVEQFF	TGTGCCAGCAGTTTTGGAGGACTAGCGGGAGTTGAGCAGTTCTTC	TRBJ2-1	many	TRBD2	15	TRBV12-3/TRBV12-4
CASSLKWGSEAFF	TGCGCCAGCAGCTTGAAATGGGGATCTGAAGCTTTCTTT	TRBJ1-1	many	NA	13	TRBV5-1
CASSRGHTYGYTF	TGTGCCAGCAGTCGTGGACATACCTATGGCTACACCTTC	TRBJ1-2	many	NA	13	TRBV25-1
CASSLSRGGVLSSYEQYF	TGCGCCAGCAGCTTGAGCAGGGGGGGGGTTCTTAGCTCCTACGAGCAGTACTTC	TRBJ2-7	NA	NA	18	TRBV5-1
CASSHNGSQYF	TGTGCCAGCAGCCATAACGGTTCCCAGTACTTC	TRBJ2-5	once	NA	11	TRBV7-9
CASRQENANQPQHF	TGTGCCAGCAGGCAGGAGAACGCGAATCAGCCCCAGCATTTT	TRBJ1-5	many	NA	14	TRBV6-2/TRBV6-3
CAWSLSRGRNYGYTF	TGTGCCTGGAGTTTATCTCGGGGGCGGAACTATGGCTACACCTTC	TRBJ1-2	NA	NA	15	TRBV30
CASSQGTGGGASTGELFF	TGTGCCAGCAGCCAAGGGACCGGGGGAGGGGCAAGCACCGGGGAGCTGTTTTTT	TRBJ2-2	NA	TRBD2	18	TRBV4-2
CSVAVVGVEAFF	TGCAGCGTTGCAGTTGTTGGGGTTGAAGCTTTCTTT	TRBJ1-1	many	NA	12	TRBV29-1
CASSTTRFNEQFF	TGCGCCAGCAGCACGACTAGGTTCAATGAGCAGTTCTTC	TRBJ2-1	NA	NA	13	TRBV5-1
CAISEPSGNLPETQYF	TGTGCCATCAGTGAACCCAGCGGGAACCTCCCAGAGACCCAGTACTTC	TRBJ2-5	NA	TRBD2	16	TRBV10-3
CASSPTRDQPQHF	TGTGCCAGCAGCCCCACCAGGGATCAGCCCCAGCATTTT	TRBJ1-5	many	NA	13	TRBV7-7
CASSLMGSKPGYTF	TGTGCCAGCAGTTTAATGGGGTCGAAGCCGGGCTACACCTTC	TRBJ1-2	many	NA	14	TRBV12-3/TRBV12-4
CSAREDPSGNTIYF	TGCAGTGCCAGGGAGGACCCCTCTGGAAACACCATATATTTT	TRBJ1-3	NA	NA	14	TRBV20-1
CASRSGTGNQPQHF	TGTGCCAGCAGGTCCGGGACAGGGAATCAGCCCCAGCATTTT	TRBJ1-5	NA	TRBD1	14	TRBV6-1
CSAHYPGVEGTDTQYF	TGCAGTGCTCACTACCCAGGGGTTGAGGGCACAGATACGCAGTATTTT	TRBJ2-3	many	NA	16	TRBV20-1
CASTSRSSTDTQYF	TGTGCCAGTACTTCCCGATCTAGCACAGATACGCAGTATTTT	TRBJ2-3	few	NA	14	TRBV19
CASRSGTGFYEQYF	TGTGCCAGCAGGTCCGGGACAGGTTTCTACGAGCAGTACTTC	TRBJ2-7	many	TRBD1	14	TRBV7-9
CASSDNRDRVPGELFF	TGTGCCAGCAGCGATAACCGGGACAGGGTCCCCGGGGAGCTGTTTTTT	TRBJ2-2	few	TRBD1	16	TRBV7-9
CASSLGLAGPRDTQYF	TGCGCCAGCAGCCTGGGACTAGCGGGACCTCGAGATACGCAGTATTTT	TRBJ2-3	NA	TRBD2	16	TRBV5-1
CAWRRGRTNYGYTF	TGTGCCTGGAGACGGGGACGGACCAACTATGGCTACACCTTC	TRBJ1-2	few	NA	14	TRBV30
CASSRELTDTQYF	TGCGCCAGCTCTCGGGAGTTGACAGATACGCAGTATTTT	TRBJ2-3	many	NA	13	TRBV4-1
CSARAWQGATDTQYF	TGCAGTGCTAGAGCTTGGCAAGGAGCCACAGATACGCAGTATTTT	TRBJ2-3	few	NA	15	TRBV20-1
CSATPIPGLVEQYF	TGCAGTGCTACTCCGATTCCGGGACTAGTCGAGCAGTACTTC	TRBJ2-7	many	TRBD2	14	TRBV20-1
CASSALERGEQYF	TGTGCCAGCAGCGCGCTAGAGAGGGGCGAGCAGTACTTC	TRBJ2-7	few	NA	13	TRBV6-1